The entry below gives a single T cell receptor beta chain sequence along with its context. Antigen: not known. Generation of TCR beta libraries employed quantitative 5'-RACE incorporating molecular barcodes. TCRdb used MiXCR to reprocess the 5' RACE reads, holding one entry per CDR3 protein. This table holds some 800,000 distinct CDR3 sequences, roughly 12% found once. Germline V gene data show CDR1 as SGHTA and CDR2 as FQGNSA. The V end lost 1 base, the J end lost 4 bases, and 18 bases lay between the germline ends. There are 17 residues in the CDR3. This sample was taken from a study of CD8 T cells in ankylosing spondylitis. General study points: For ankylosing spondylitis blood, a TCR beta motif of seven to nine highly homologous variants appeared characteristic. From matched ankylosing spondylitis synovial fluid, disease-linked clones were reportedly recovered at significantly enriched levels.

The chain is built from TRBV7-2 and TRBJ2-3; D is perhaps TRBD1 or TRBD2 (5 bases each). The specimen was blood, either unsorted or a sorted T cell fraction (not recorded which). The source is a male donor with ankylosing spondylitis. CDR3 sequence (DNA): TGTGCCAGCAGCTTAGGGAGGATCGGGCAGGGCGCAGATACGCAGTATTTT. It codes for CASSLGRIGQGADTQYF.